The 21 T cell receptor beta chains below were found in one sample sequenced in a study of T cells in Graves' hyperthyroidism and ophthalmopathy. The TCR beta CDR3 regions underwent amplification using RNA transcripts as the source. The TCR CDR3 was amplified in a first-round RT-PCR using the HTBI primer set. MiXCR, run by TCRdb on the multiplex PCR reads, gives a single entry per CDR3 protein. The sample includes approximately 570,000 distinct CDR3 sequences, 15% to 20% of them seen just once. The sequencing input was blood. The receptors come from a man aged 35 to 55 with Graves' ophthalmopathy.

The genes are TRBV20-1 and TRBJ1-5; weak D call: TRBD1 (6 bases). This CDR3 contains 15 residues. V dropped 5 bases and J dropped 0 bases, with 14 bases sitting between them. Germline values: CDR1 DFQATT, CDR2 SNEGSKA (reference sequence). CDR3 bases: TGCAGTGCTGAAGGTGGGACATCTAGCAATCAGCCCCAGCATTTT. Translated, it gives CSAEGGTSSNQPQHF.

This clonotype was counted many times. The chain is built from TRBV7-3 and TRBJ2-3; D gene uncertain. Germline loops: CDR1 SGHTA, CDR2 FQGTGA. This CDR3 is built from 14 residues. The V end lost 5 bases, the J end lost 0 bases, and 9 bases lay between the germline ends. CDR3: CASSPGHSTDTQYF. The CDR3 DNA reads as TGTGCCAGCAGCCCGGGCCACAGCACAGATACGCAGTATTTT. The full variable domain, with the rest looked up from reference TRBV7-3 and TRBJ2-3, is GAGVSQTPSNKVTEKGKYVELRCDPISGHTALYWYRQSLGQGPEFLIYFQGTGAADDSGLPNDRFFAVRPEGSVSTLKIQRTERGDSAVYLCASSPGHSTDTQYFGPGTRLTVL.

This clonotype was seen repeatedly, ten times or more. This chain's CDR3 is CSAATSRSSYEQYF. CDR3 bases: TGCAGTGCAGCGACTAGCAGGAGCTCCTACGAGCAGTACTTC. The V and J genes are TRBV20-1 and TRBJ2-7; 7 positions agree with TRBD2. The V gene end was trimmed by 6 bases and the J gene end by 0 bases; junction bases not matched to a gene: 8. CDR1 is DFQATT, CDR2 SNEGSKA, per germline (reference sequence). This CDR3 region has 14 residues.

This clonotype was detected ten times or more. The chain recombines TRBV20-1 with TRBJ2-3; D unresolved. The CDR3 has 12 residues. Germline lookup yields CDR1 DFQATT and CDR2 SNEGSKA (reference sequence). The V end was cut by 2 bases, the J end by 6 bases, with 9 bases between. The CDR3 reads CSARLTLDTQYF. The CDR3 DNA reads as TGCAGTGCTAGACTTACCCTGGATACGCAGTATTTT.

The gene calls are TRBV4-3 and TRBJ1-1; D ambiguous. The CDR3 totals 13 residues. The ends were cut back, 6 bases at V and 1 base at J, with 9 bases in the middle. Per the germline V gene, CDR1 is LGHNA and CDR2 is YSLEER. The CDR3 is CASRQKGNTEAFF. The CDR3 nucleotides read TGCGCCAGCAGACAGAAGGGGAACACTGAAGCTTTCTTT.

In its sample, this clonotype was seen many times. The chain combines TRBV2 with TRBJ2-7; 7 bases fit TRBD2. CDR1 and CDR2 from the germline V gene are SNHLY and FYNNEI. The V gene end was trimmed by 6 bases and the J gene end by 3 bases; junction bases not matched to a gene: 5. CDR3 length: 13 residues. For the CDR3, the DNA is TGTGCCAGCAGACCGGGACTACTCTACGAGCAGTACTTC. Encoded protein: CASRPGLLYEQYF.

The chain couples TRBV29-1 to TRBJ1-2; TRBD1 aligns across 7 bases. The CDR3 is 13 amino acids. V was clipped by 6 bases and J by 7 bases; unmatched bases: 11. Germline-derived CDR1 and CDR2 are SQVTM and ANQGSEA. The CDR3: CSVTTGRWGGYTF. DNA of the CDR3: TGCAGCGTCACGACAGGGAGGTGGGGTGGCTACACCTTC. The complete variable domain, with remaining parts taken from reference TRBV29-1 and TRBJ1-2, reads SAVISQKPSRDICQRGTSLTIQCQVDSQVTMMFWYRQQPGQSLTLIATANQGSEATYESGFVIDKFPISRPNLTFSTLTVSNMSPEDSSIYLCSVTTGRWGGYTFGSGTRLTVV.

This clonotype was seen repeatedly, ten times or more. The chain joins TRBV3-1 to TRBJ2-1; 7 positions match TRBD2. The V gene's germline CDR1 is LGHDT and CDR2 YNNKEL (reference sequence). Germline trimming cut 4 bases from V and 10 bases from J; bases unmatched to any gene: 7. This CDR3 has 13 residues. The CDR3 region is CASSRLLAREQFF. CDR3 sequence (DNA): TGTGCCAGCAGCCGCCTACTAGCGAGGGAGCAGTTCTTC.

The chain combines TRBV12-3 or TRBV12-4 with TRBJ2-1, with unresolved D. Trimming stripped 5 bases from V and 10 bases from J, with 12 bases between. This CDR3 region has 12 residues. The CDR3, as DNA: TGTGCCAGCAGTCGTCCGGGTGGGGAGCAGTTCTTC. Its translation is CASSRPGGEQFF.

This clonotype occurred a few times. The junction and the germline gene differ at one end; a read error may be behind it. The chain employs TRBV5-4 and TRBJ2-3; no clear D. This CDR3 spans 15 amino acids. CDR1 and CDR2 from the germline V gene are SGHNT and YYREEE (reference sequence). The CDR3 spells CASSLYSEITDTQCF. CDR3 DNA sequence: TGTGCCAGCAGCTTGTATTCAGAGATCACAGATACGCAGTGTTTT.

This clonotype was found many times. The V and J genes are TRBV28 and TRBJ2-1; 7 bases match TRBD2. V was clipped by 5 bases and J by 2 bases; unmatched bases: 3. The germline V gene has CDR1 MDHEN and CDR2 SYDVKM. The CDR3 sequence is 14 residues long. The CDR3 coding sequence is TGTGCCAGCAGTCCGGGGGGAACCTACAATGAGCAGTTCTTC. Translating gives CASSPGGTYNEQFF.

This clonotype was recorded at least ten times. This sequence joins TRBV5-1 and TRBJ2-1, with D possibly being TRBD1 or TRBD2 (6 bases each). This CDR3 is built from 15 residues. Trimming removed 5 bases from V and 6 bases from J, with 18 bases in between. Looked up from germline, CDR1 is SGHRS and CDR2 is YFSETQ. The chain's CDR3 is CASRGGQPHTNEQFF. The CDR3 nucleotides are TGCGCCAGCAGGGGAGGACAGCCCCACACCAATGAGCAGTTCTTC.

The rearrangement links TRBV28 to TRBJ1-6; TRBD1 aligns across 9 bases. The V segment lost 5 bases and the J segment 5 bases; nucleotides outside the gene matches: 4. The CDR3 has 15 residues. Germline V gene sequence: CDR1 MDHEN, CDR2 SYDVKM. The CDR3 bases are TGTGCCAGCAGTGCCCGGGACAGGGATAATTCACCCCTCCACTTT. This sequence encodes CASSARDRDNSPLHF.

This clonotype was recorded at least ten times. The chain couples TRBV20-1 to TRBJ2-1; TRBD2 agrees at 11 bases. CDR3 length equals 16 residues. The V gene end was trimmed by 6 bases and the J gene end by 4 bases; junction bases not matched to a gene: 11. CDR1 and CDR2 from the germline V gene are DFQATT and SNEGSKA (reference sequence). DNA for the CDR3: TGCAGTGCACGCGCGACTAGCGGGATTTCGTACAATGAGCAGTTCTTC. Translation gives CSARATSGISYNEQFF.

V gene TRBV4-1 combines with J gene TRBJ1-6; D gene uncertain. CDR1 is MGHRA, CDR2 YSYEKL, per germline. Trimming shortened V by 0 bases and J by 14 bases, and 11 bases separated the two germline ends. The CDR3 runs 13 residues. This CDR3 is CASSQDKGWSLHF. In DNA, the CDR3 is TGCGCCAGCAGCCAAGATAAGGGCTGGTCCCTCCACTTT.

This clonotype has only a few counts. The chain carries TRBV5-1 and TRBJ2-3, with 9 bases aligning to TRBD1. V shed 1 base, J shed 0 bases, and the junction held 3 bases outside the gene matches. CDR3 length: 16 amino acids. The germline V gene has CDR1 SGHRS and CDR2 YFSETQ. This CDR3 is CASSLLGQGSTDTQYF. Written as DNA, the CDR3 is TGCGCCAGCAGCTTGCTGGGACAGGGAAGCACAGATACGCAGTATTTT.

This chain joins TRBV5-1 and TRBJ2-5, with 7 nucleotides matching TRBD1. Germline-derived CDR1 and CDR2 are SGHRS and YFSETQ. The length of the CDR3 is 12 residues. After removal of 0 bases from V and 13 bases from J, the junction contained 6 bases not matched to a gene. CDR3 protein: CASSLGGGLGYF. DNA of the CDR3: TGCGCCAGCAGCTTGGGAGGGGGCCTCGGGTACTTC.

This clonotype was detected ten times or more. The chain recombines TRBV28 with TRBJ2-7; TRBD1 aligns across 10 bases. V gave up 6 bases and J gave up 6 bases; unmatched junction bases: 8. The CDR3 spans 14 residues. Looked up from germline, CDR1 is MDHEN and CDR2 is SYDVKM. The CDR3 spells CASSVTGGRFEQYF. In nucleotides, the CDR3 is TGTGCCAGCAGCGTGACAGGGGGCAGGTTCGAGCAGTACTTC.

There are a few counts of this clonotype. One base away lies a much larger clone, so this may be a sequencing read error. This chain uses TRBV28 with TRBJ2-3; D tentatively reads TRBD1 or TRBD2 (5 bases each). V lost 5 bases and J lost 2, with 14 bases in between. From germline, CDR1 is MDHEN and CDR2 SYDVKM. The CDR3 is 15 amino acids. CDR3 region: CASSLRDLDTDTQYF. The CDR3 bases are TGTGCCAGCAGTCTCCGGGACCTGGACACAGATACGCAGTATTTT.

This chain connects TRBV2 to TRBJ1-2; tentatively, D is TRBD1 (6 bases). The CDR3 loop spans 14 amino acids. With 7 bases removed from V and 4 bases from J, the gap between germline ends came to 16 bases. The V gene's germline CDR1 is SNHLY and CDR2 FYNNEI. CDR3 loop: CASKTGTGGYGYTF. CDR3 DNA sequence: TGTGCCAGCAAAACAGGGACGGGTGGCTATGGCTACACCTTC.

The chain combines TRBV10-3 with TRBJ1-1; no clear D gene. In germline, CDR1 is ENHRY, CDR2 SYGVKD. The CDR3 loop spans 12 amino acids. The V gene lost 6 bases and the J gene lost 6 bases, with 11 bases spanning the gap. In nucleotides, the CDR3 is TGTGCCATCAGAGGACTTGGGGCTGAAGCTTTCTTT. It codes for CAIRGLGAEAFF.